Presented here are 18 T cell receptor beta chains from one specimen sequenced in a study of shared clonotypes between healthy human individuals. TCRdb's table, derived via immunoSEQ multiplex PCR, lists solely in-frame clones and lacks some. This sample has 600,000 to 750,000 clones, with about 92% found just once. Sequencing was done on a sample of memory CD8+ T cells from PBMCs. Subset noted: CD45RO+ cells pooled with CCR7-negative TemRA cells. All receptors derive from a man between 18 and 29 years old in good health. Some clones in this sample may be carry-over from other donors' samples.

V gene TRBV5-4 combines with J gene TRBJ1-1; 7 bases fit TRBD1. CDR1 is SGHNT and CDR2 is YYREEE in the germline V gene (reference sequence). The CDR3 extends over 14 amino acids. J gave up 0 bases and V 3 bases, and 2 bases lay outside the gene matches. CDR3 DNA sequence: TGTGCCAGCAGCTGGGACAGATTGAACACTGAAGCTTTCTTT. It is translated as CASSWDRLNTEAFF. The full variable domain, its missing parts supplied by reference TRBV5-4 and TRBJ1-1, is ETGVTQSPTHLIKTRGQQVTLRCSSQSGHNTVSWYQQALGQGPQFIFQYYREEENGRGNFPPRFSGLQFPNYSSELNVNALELDDSALYLCASSWDRLNTEAFFGQGTRLTVV.

The V and J genes are TRBV15 and TRBJ1-1, with TRBD1 identical over 10 bases. V gave up 5 bases and J gave up 5 bases; unmatched junction bases: 8. Germline values: CDR1 LNHNV, CDR2 YYDKDF (reference sequence). CDR3 length: 15 residues. This chain's CDR3 is CATSVPGTGVTEAFF. The CDR3 DNA sequence: TGTGCCACCAGCGTTCCCGGGACAGGGGTTACTGAAGCTTTCTTT.

The CDR3, as DNA: TGTGCCAGCAGCTTAGTAGCGGGAGGACTCTACAATGAGCAGTTCTTC. Translation gives CASSLVAGGLYNEQFF. The chain employs TRBV11-2 and TRBJ2-1, with TRBD2 identical over 10 bases. Germline V gene lookup returns CDR1 SGHAT and CDR2 FQNNGV. V was pared by 1 base and J by 3 bases, with 3 bases of the junction left unmatched. The CDR3 contains 16 residues.

The chain links TRBV28 to TRBJ1-2, with D perhaps matching TRBD1 (5 bases). Germline CDR1 is MDHEN and CDR2 is SYDVKM. The ends were cut back, 4 bases at V and 3 bases at J, with 15 bases in the middle. This CDR3 is 15 amino acids long. The CDR3 here is CASSSLRGKDYGYTF. CDR3 nucleotides: TGTGCCAGCAGTTCCCTTCGGGGGAAGGACTATGGCTACACCTTC.

This rearrangement joins TRBV6-5 to TRBJ2-1; tentatively, D is TRBD1 (5 bases). Germline V gives CDR1 MNHEY, CDR2 SVGAGI. This CDR3 has 14 residues. Trimming shortened V by 6 bases and J by 8 bases, and 17 bases separated the two germline ends. As DNA, the CDR3 is TGTGCCAGCAGCTACGGACACCTCTCGTATGAGCAGTTCTTC. Protein: CASSYGHLSYEQFF.

CDR3 amino acids: CAINDRGGQPQHF. The CDR3 nucleotides are TGTGCCATCAATGACAGGGGGGGTCAGCCCCAGCATTTT. The rearrangement uses TRBV10-3 and TRBJ1-5; 9 positions agree with TRBD1. Germline-derived CDR1 and CDR2 are ENHRY and SYGVKD. The V and J ends lost 7 bases and 6 bases, in that order; junction bases with no gene match: 4. CDR3 size: 13 residues.

J is TRBJ2-7 and V is TRBV7-9; a possible D gene is TRBD2 (6 bases). This CDR3 is 14 amino acids long. V lost 8 bases and J 2 bases, leaving 16 bases between the germline ends. Germline loops: CDR1 SEHNR, CDR2 FQNEAQ (reference sequence). In nucleotides, the CDR3 is TGTGCCAGCTCAACTGGGGGGACTGCCTACGAGCAGTACTTC. This sequence encodes CASSTGGTAYEQYF.

The V call is TRBV29-1, the J call TRBJ2-7; a weak D match, TRBD1 (5 bases). The CDR3 has 14 amino acids. Germline-derived CDR1 and CDR2 are SQVTM and ANQGSEA. V dropped 4 bases and J dropped 1 base, with 14 bases sitting between them. CDR3 in amino acids: CSVAPPGYSYEQYF. CDR3 DNA sequence: TGCAGCGTTGCGCCGCCAGGGTATTCCTACGAGCAGTACTTC.

The gene calls are TRBV5-6 and TRBJ2-7; TRBD1 matches at 9 bases. The junction had 8 bases not matched to a gene; V was cut back by 2 bases and J by 2 bases. Per the germline V gene, CDR1 is SGHDT and CDR2 is YYEEEE. The CDR3 sequence is 16 residues long. The CDR3 is CASSFGGTGTPYEQYF. The CDR3, as DNA: TGTGCCAGCAGCTTTGGGGGGACAGGGACACCCTACGAGCAGTACTTC.

Points on this clone: One end of the junction varies from germline; a read error may be responsible. The chain couples TRBV28 to TRBJ2-2; D tentatively reads TRBD1 or TRBD2 (5 bases each). This CDR3 has 13 amino acids. Germline V gene sequence: CDR1 MDHEN, CDR2 SYDVKM. The CDR3 bases are TGTGCCAGTGCCGGGACGAAAACCGGGGAGCTGTTTTTT. Translation: CASAGTKTGELFF.

This chain connects TRBV28 to TRBJ2-7, with D maybe TRBD2 (5 bases). Deletions cut 10 bases from V and 1 base from J, with 11 bases between. The germline gives CDR1 MDHEN, CDR2 SYDVKM. The CDR3 loop spans 12 amino acids. This CDR3 is CATQRGSYEQYF. The CDR3 nucleotides read TGTGCCACCCAAAGAGGGTCCTACGAGCAGTACTTC.

This rearrangement joins TRBV5-1 to TRBJ1-1; D unresolved. The CDR3 totals 16 residues. Looked up from germline, CDR1 is SGHRS and CDR2 is YFSETQ. V was trimmed by 0 bases and J by 1 base, leaving 13 bases between them. In DNA, the CDR3 is TGCGCCAGCAGCTTGGAAGGGCAGAGCCCGAACACTGAAGCTTTCTTT. Translation: CASSLEGQSPNTEAFF. The full variable domain, in which reference TRBV5-1 and TRBJ1-1 provide the parts outside the CDR3, is KAGVTQTPRYLIKTRGQQVTLSCSPISGHRSVSWYQQTPGQGLQFLFEYFSETQRNKGNFPGRFSGRQFSNSRSEMNVSTLELGDSALYLCASSLEGQSPNTEAFFGQGTRLTVV.

This rearrangement joins TRBV4-1 to TRBJ2-5, with TRBD2 matching over 12 bases. CDR3 length: 17 amino acids. Germline CDR1 reads MGHRA; CDR2 reads YSYEKL. Trimming cost V 0 bases and J 2 bases; bases outside gene matches: 4. CDR3 loop: CASSQDRLAGEQETQYF. For the CDR3, the DNA is TGCGCCAGCAGCCAAGATCGACTAGCGGGAGAGCAAGAGACCCAGTACTTC.

The gene calls are TRBV6-1 and TRBJ2-7, with 7 bases fitting TRBD1. Trimming took 7 bases from V and 2 from J; bases not matched to a gene: 8. The germline gives CDR1 MNHNS, CDR2 SASEGT. There are 14 residues in the CDR3. CDR3 loop: CASTYGTATYEQYF. The CDR3 DNA reads as TGTGCCAGCACATACGGGACAGCTACCTACGAGCAGTACTTC.

V usage is TRBV4-1 and J usage is TRBJ1-1, with TRBD1 as a possible D gene (5 bases). The V gene's germline CDR1 is MGHRA and CDR2 YSYEKL. V gave up 6 bases and J gave up 0 bases, with 14 bases separating them. This CDR3 has 15 residues. CDR3 nucleotide sequence: TGCGCCAGCAGAGGGATCGGGGGGATGAACACTGAAGCTTTCTTT. It is translated as CASRGIGGMNTEAFF.

This clone has only one observation. The CDR3 coding sequence is TGTGCCAGCAGCCGAGAGACCGGCCCCACCGGGGAGCTGTTTTTT. Its translation is CASSRETGPTGELFF. V gene TRBV9 combines with J gene TRBJ2-2, with D hard to call. Deletions cut 4 bases from V and 4 bases from J, with 14 bases between. The CDR3 consists of 15 residues. Germline V gene data show CDR1 as SGDLS and CDR2 as YYNGEE.

The chain employs TRBV2 and TRBJ2-7; a weak D match, TRBD2 (6 bases). Germline CDR1 SNHLY, CDR2 FYNNEI. This CDR3 is 14 amino acids long. Trimming cost V 3 bases and J 0 bases, with 9 bases left between them. The CDR3 reads CASSEAGFSYEQYF. The CDR3 coding sequence is TGTGCCAGCAGTGAGGCGGGGTTCTCCTACGAGCAGTACTTC.

This clone was detected once. The CDR3, as DNA: TGCGCCAGCAGCCAAGAGGAGGGAGGGCTCTACGAGCAGTACTTC. Its protein is CASSQEEGGLYEQYF. The rearrangement joins TRBV4-3 to TRBJ2-7; 7 bases map to TRBD2. The CDR3 totals 15 residues. J was trimmed by 3 bases and V by 0 bases; bases with no gene match: 5. Germline V gives CDR1 LGHNA, CDR2 YSLEER.